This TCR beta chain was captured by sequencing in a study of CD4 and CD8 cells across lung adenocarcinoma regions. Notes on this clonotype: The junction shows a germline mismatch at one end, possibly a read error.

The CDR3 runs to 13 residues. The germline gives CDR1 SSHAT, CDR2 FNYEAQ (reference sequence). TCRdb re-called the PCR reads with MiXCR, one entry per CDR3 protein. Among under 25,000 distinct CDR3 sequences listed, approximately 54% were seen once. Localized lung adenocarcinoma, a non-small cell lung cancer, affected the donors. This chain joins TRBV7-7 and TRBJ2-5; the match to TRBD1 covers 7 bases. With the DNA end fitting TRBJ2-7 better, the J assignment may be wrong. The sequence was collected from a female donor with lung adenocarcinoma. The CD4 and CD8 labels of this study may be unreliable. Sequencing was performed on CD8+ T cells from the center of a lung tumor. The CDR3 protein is CASSKDRDYEQYF. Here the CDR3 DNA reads TGTGCTAGCAGCAAAGACAGGGACTACGAGCAGTACTTC.